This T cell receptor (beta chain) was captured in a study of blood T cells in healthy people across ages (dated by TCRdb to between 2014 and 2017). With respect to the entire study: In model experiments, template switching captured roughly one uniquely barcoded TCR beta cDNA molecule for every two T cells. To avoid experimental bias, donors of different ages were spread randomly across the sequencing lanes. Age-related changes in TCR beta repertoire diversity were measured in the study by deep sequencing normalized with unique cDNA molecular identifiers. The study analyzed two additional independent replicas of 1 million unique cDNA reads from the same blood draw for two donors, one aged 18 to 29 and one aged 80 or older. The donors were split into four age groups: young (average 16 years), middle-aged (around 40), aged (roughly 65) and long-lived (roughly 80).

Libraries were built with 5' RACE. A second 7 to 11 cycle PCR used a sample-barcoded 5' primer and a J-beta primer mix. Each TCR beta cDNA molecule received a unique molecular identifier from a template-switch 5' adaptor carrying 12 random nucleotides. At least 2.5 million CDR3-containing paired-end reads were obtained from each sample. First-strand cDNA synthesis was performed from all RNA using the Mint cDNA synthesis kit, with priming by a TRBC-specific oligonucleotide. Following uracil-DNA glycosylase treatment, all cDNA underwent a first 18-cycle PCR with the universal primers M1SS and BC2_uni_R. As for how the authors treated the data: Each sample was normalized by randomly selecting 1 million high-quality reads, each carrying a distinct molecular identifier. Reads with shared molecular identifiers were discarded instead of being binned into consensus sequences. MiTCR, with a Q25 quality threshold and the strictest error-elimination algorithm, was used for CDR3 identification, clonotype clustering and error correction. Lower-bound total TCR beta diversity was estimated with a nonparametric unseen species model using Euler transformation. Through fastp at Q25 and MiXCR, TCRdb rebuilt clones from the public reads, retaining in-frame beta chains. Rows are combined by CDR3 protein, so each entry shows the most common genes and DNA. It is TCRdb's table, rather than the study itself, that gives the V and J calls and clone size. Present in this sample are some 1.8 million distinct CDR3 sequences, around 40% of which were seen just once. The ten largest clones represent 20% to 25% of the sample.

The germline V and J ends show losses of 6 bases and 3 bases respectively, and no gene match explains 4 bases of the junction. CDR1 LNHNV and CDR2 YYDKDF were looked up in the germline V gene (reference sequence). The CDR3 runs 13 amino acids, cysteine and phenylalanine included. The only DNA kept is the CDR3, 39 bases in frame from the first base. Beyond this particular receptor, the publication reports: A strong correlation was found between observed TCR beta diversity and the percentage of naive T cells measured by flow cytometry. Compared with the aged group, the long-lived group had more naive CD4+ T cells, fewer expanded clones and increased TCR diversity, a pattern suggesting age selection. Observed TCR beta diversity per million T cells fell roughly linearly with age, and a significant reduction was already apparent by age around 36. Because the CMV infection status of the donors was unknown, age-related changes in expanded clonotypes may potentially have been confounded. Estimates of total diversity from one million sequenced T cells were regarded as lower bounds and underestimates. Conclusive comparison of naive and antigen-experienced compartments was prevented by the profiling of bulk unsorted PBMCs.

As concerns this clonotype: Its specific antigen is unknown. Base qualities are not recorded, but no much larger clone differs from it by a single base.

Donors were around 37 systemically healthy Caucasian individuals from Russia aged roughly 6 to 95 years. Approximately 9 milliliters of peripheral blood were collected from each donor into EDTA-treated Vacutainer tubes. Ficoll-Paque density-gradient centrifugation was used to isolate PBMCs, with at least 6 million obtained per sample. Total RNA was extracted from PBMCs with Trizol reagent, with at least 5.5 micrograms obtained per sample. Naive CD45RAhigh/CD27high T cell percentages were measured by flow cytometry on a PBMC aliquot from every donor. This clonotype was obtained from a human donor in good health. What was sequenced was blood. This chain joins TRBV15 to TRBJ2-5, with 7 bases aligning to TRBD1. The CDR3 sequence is CATRATGEETQYF. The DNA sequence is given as TGTGCCACCAGGGCAACAGGGGAAGAGACCCAGTACTTC. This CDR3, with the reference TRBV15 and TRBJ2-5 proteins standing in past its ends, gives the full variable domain DAMVIQNPRYQVTQFGKPVTLSCSQTLNHNVMYWYQQKSSQAPKLLFHYYDKDFNNEADTPDNFQSRRPNTSFCFLDIRSPGLGDTAMYLCATRATGEETQYFGPGTRLLVL.